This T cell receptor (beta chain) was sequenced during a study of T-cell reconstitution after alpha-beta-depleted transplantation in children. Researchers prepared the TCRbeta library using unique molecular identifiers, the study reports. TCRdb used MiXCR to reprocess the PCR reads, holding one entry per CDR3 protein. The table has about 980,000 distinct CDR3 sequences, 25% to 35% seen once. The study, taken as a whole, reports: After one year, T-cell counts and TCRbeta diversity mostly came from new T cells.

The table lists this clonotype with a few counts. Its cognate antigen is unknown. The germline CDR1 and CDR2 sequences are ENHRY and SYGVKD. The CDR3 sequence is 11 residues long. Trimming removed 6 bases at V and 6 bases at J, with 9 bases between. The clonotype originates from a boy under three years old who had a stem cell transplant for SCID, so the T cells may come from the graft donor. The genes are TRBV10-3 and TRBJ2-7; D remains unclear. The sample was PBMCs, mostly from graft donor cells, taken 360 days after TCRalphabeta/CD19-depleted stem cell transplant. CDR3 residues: CAIRDKIEQYF. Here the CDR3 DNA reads TGTGCCATCAGAGACAAGATCGAGCAGTACTTC.